This TCR beta chain originates from a study of identical twins. About this clonotype: The antigen remains undetermined.

MiXCR, applied by TCRdb to the 5' RACE reads, yields one record per CDR3 protein. This sample has about 550,000 distinct CDR3 sequences, with 20% to 25% found just once. Germline CDR1 MGHDK, CDR2 SYGVNS. The V segment lost 4 bases and the J segment 6 bases; nucleotides outside the gene matches: 18. The CDR3 is made up of 18 amino acids. There were only healthy Caucasians among the donors. General observations from the study: Sequences that were out-of-frame, alpha and twin-shared displayed an excess of low generation probability. Weaker excess twin sharing was seen among beta out-of-frame sequences.

The same sample was also studied in work on yellow fever vaccine responses in identical twins. That investigation notes: Reportedly, the T cell response mounted by twins to vaccine seemed partly convergent, partly personalized.

The chain has TRBV25-1 and TRBJ2-1; 7 bases are shared with TRBD2. This clonotype was sampled from a woman between 18 and 29 years old in good health. What was sequenced was CD4+ T cells sorted from blood. CDR3 loop: CASSVTLGGTPKGNEQFF. In nucleotides, the CDR3 is TGTGCCAGCAGTGTGACCTTGGGAGGGACCCCGAAGGGCAATGAGCAGTTCTTC.